This TCR beta chain is drawn from a study of OX40 agonist ivuxolimab in advanced cancers. Overall study context: In this cohort, patients received ivuxolimab, an agonistic anti-OX40 (CD134) antibody. Age averaged about 60 years (range roughly 23 to 79), and less than 85% were male.

The method was immunoSEQ multiplex PCR; TCRdb's version includes in-frame clones alone and lacks a portion of them. Among fewer than 85,000 clones listed, approximately 80% were seen once. Study results and limitations: Among the lowest peripheral clonal expansion occurred in 0.1-3.0 mg/kg partial responders. CD8+ T cells were the subset that, on average, had more expanded clones than CD4+.

As regards this clone: Its target is not known.

Germline loops: CDR1 LGHNA, CDR2 YNFKEQ. V lost 1 base, J lost 3 bases, and 11 bases lay in between. The CDR3 loop spans 15 amino acids. The chain recombines TRBV4-2 with TRBJ2-3, with D perhaps given as TRBD1 or TRBD2 (6 bases each). Sequenced material: CD4+ or CD8+ T cells sorted from blood, taken in a trial of the OX40 agonist ivuxolimab. This sequence was found in an adult with an advanced solid tumor such as melanoma, head and neck, liver or kidney cancer. DNA for the CDR3: TGTGCCAGCAGCCAAGGGGGGGCCTATACAGATACGCAGTATTTT. This gives the protein CASSQGGAYTDTQYF.